This T cell receptor beta chain was captured by sequencing in a study of siplizumab effects on memory and regulatory T cells. The table lists this clone with a few counts. What it binds is not known. From germline, CDR1 is MNHEY and CDR2 SMNVEV (reference sequence). Deletions cut 3 bases from V and 2 bases from J, with 11 bases between. The CDR3 consists of 14 residues. Points from the study as a whole: Suppressive capability of dividing Tregs from siplizumab cultures went unverified. Alloreactive sequences whose origin lay in unstimulated CD4+ memory cells were significantly reduced by siplizumab. Of the proliferating CD4+ or CD8+ clones, roughly 75-97% lacked a naive or memory phenotype that could be assigned.

Clones were read by immunoSEQ multiplex PCR, and TCRdb kept only the in-frame ones, dropping some. The data show about 85,000 clones, around 93% seen once. The chain uses TRBV27 and TRBJ2-7, with a weak D call TRBD2 (7 bases). The sequencing sample was made of CD8+ T cells sorted from blood. This receptor was identified in a human donor in good health. The CDR3 coding sequence is TGTGCCAGCAGTTTTGGGGGGGCGACCTACGAGCAGTACTTC. This sequence encodes CASSFGGATYEQYF.